The 5 T cell receptor beta chains given below trace back to one sample, sequenced in a study of T-cell reconstitution after alpha-beta-depleted transplantation in children. Preparing the TCRbeta library involved the use of unique molecular identifiers. TCRdb ran MiXCR on the PCR reads and lists one entry per CDR3 protein. The data show 550,000 to 800,000 distinct CDR3 sequences, approximately 14% seen once. Sequencing used PBMCs, obtained before TCRalphabeta/CD19-depleted stem cell transplant. The receptors originated from a girl aged 2 to 9 with congenital amegakaryocytic thrombocytopenia, due to receive a stem cell transplant.

This clonotype was seen many times. The chain employs TRBV14 and TRBJ2-1; D uncertain. Germline-derived CDR1 and CDR2 are SGHDN and FVKESK. Trimming pared 4 bases from V and 10 bases from J, leaving 11 bases between. The CDR3 loop spans 12 amino acids. DNA of the CDR3: TGTGCCAGCAGCCCAAACAACTTGGAGCAGTTCTTC. It is translated as CASSPNNLEQFF.

The rearrangement joins TRBV15 to TRBJ2-1; the match to TRBD2 covers 7 bases. Germline CDR1 and CDR2: LNHNV and YYDKDF (reference sequence). The CDR3 has 13 residues. Trimming at V came to 1 base and at J to 12 bases, leaving 6 bases not matched to a gene. This CDR3 is CATSRAVSSGQFF. CDR3 DNA: TGTGCCACCAGCAGAGCGGTGTCTAGCGGGCAGTTCTTC.

This clonotype was observed at least ten times. This sequence joins TRBV20-1 and TRBJ1-2; TRBD1 might be the D (6 bases). Per the germline V gene, CDR1 is DFQATT and CDR2 is SNEGSKA (reference sequence). CDR3 size: 14 residues. Deletions cut 0 bases from V and 5 bases from J, with 13 bases between. The CDR3 DNA reads as TGCAGTGCTAGAGATCTCGAGGGGGGTTATGGCTACACCTTC. Translation gives CSARDLEGGYGYTF.

J is TRBJ2-1 and V is TRBV5-1, with 8 bases lining up with TRBD2. V lost 5 bases, J lost 3 bases, and 10 bases stayed unmatched. CDR1 and CDR2 from the germline V gene are SGHRS and YFSETQ. The CDR3 covers 16 residues. In DNA, the CDR3 is TGCGCCAGCAGGAACGGGGGGGAGTCGATCTACAATGAGCAGTTCTTC. Its translation: CASRNGGESIYNEQFF.

At least ten counts were recorded for this clonotype. This sequence joins TRBV20-1 and TRBJ1-5; D uncertain. From germline, CDR1 is DFQATT and CDR2 SNEGSKA (reference sequence). The V end was cut by 0 bases, the J end by 0 bases, with 18 bases between. The length of the CDR3 is 18 residues. The CDR3 spells CSARDAKDGTFSNQPQHF. The CDR3 nucleotides read TGCAGTGCTAGAGATGCCAAGGACGGCACCTTTAGCAATCAGCCCCAGCATTTT.